The source of this T cell receptor beta chain is a study of CD4+ T cells in melanoma. This CDR3 contains 12 residues. After removal of 4 bases from V and 8 bases from J, the junction contained 2 bases not matched to a gene. The germline V gene encodes CDR1 LNHDA and CDR2 SQIVND (reference sequence). Here immunoSEQ multiplex PCR was the method, and the copy in TCRdb shows in-frame clones only, minus some. This table holds 140,000 or so clones, around 90% found once. This receptor was taken from a human donor with melanoma. V usage is TRBV19 and J usage is TRBJ2-1, with 7 bases aligning to TRBD1. CDR3 region: CASSTTGYEQFF. The CDR3 coding sequence is TGTGCCAGTAGTACGACAGGGTATGAGCAGTTCTTC.